This entry lists 21 T cell receptor beta chains sequenced from one sample in a study of blood T cell repertoires in COVID-19. The assay was immunoSEQ multiplex PCR, and TCRdb's table has in-frame clones only and misses some. Altogether about 250,000 clones are present, approximately 83% being singletons, with the ten largest covering around 4.5%. The sequenced sample consisted of PBMCs or T cells enriched from blood (not recorded which). These receptors all stem from a woman in her 30s who had recovered from COVID-19.

The rearrangement uses TRBV7-6 and TRBJ1-4; D gene unclear. Germline CDR1 is SGHVS and CDR2 is FNYEAQ. V was clipped by 2 bases and J by 5 bases, with 21 bases between them. There are 18 residues in the CDR3. The CDR3, as DNA: TGTGCCAGCAGCTTAAGAGTCGCGGGCGCACTGATAAATGAAAAACTGTTTTTT. This encodes CASSLRVAGALINEKLFF.

The rearrangement joins TRBV9 to TRBJ2-5; no definite D call. The CDR3 length is 16 residues. Trimming left V 0 bases short and J 2 bases short, with 14 bases between. Germline lookup yields CDR1 SGDLS and CDR2 YYNGEE. The CDR3 nucleotides read TGTGCCAGCAGCGTAGCCCTCACAAACCTTCAAGAGACCCAGTACTTC. Protein product: CASSVALTNLQETQYF.

The chain recombines TRBV5-1 with TRBJ1-6; maybe TRBD1 (6 bases). The V end lost 4 bases, the J end lost 7 bases, and 12 bases lay between the germline ends. CDR1 and CDR2 from the germline V gene are SGHRS and YFSETQ. The CDR3 is 14 residues long. CDR3 sequence: CASSEGGYNSPLHF. CDR3 sequence (DNA): TGCGCCAGCAGCGAGGGGGGGTACAATTCACCCCTCCACTTT.

The V and J genes are TRBV6-5 and TRBJ2-7; D gene ambiguous. Germline V gene data show CDR1 as MNHEY and CDR2 as SVGAGI. The CDR3 covers 13 residues. Trimming left V 2 bases short and J 1 base short, with 6 bases between. For the CDR3, the DNA is TGTGCCAGCAGTTACCGCGTATCCTACGAGCAGTACTTC. Its translation: CASSYRVSYEQYF.

V gene TRBV29-1 combines with J gene TRBJ1-4; 9 positions agree with TRBD1. J gave up 8 bases and V 4 bases, and 2 bases lay outside the gene matches. CDR3 length: 12 amino acids. Looked up from germline, CDR1 is SQVTM and CDR2 is ANQGSEA. In nucleotides, the CDR3 is TGCAGCGTTGGGGACAGGGCGGAAAAACTGTTTTTT. Its protein is CSVGDRAEKLFF.

The gene calls are TRBV14 and TRBJ2-7, with 10 bases identical to TRBD2. This CDR3 comprises 19 residues. In germline, CDR1 is SGHDN, CDR2 FVKESK. J gave up 2 bases and V 4 bases, and 17 bases lay outside the gene matches. CDR3 loop: CASSPLWTSGRFGAYEQYF. CDR3 coding DNA: TGTGCCAGCAGCCCCCTATGGACTAGCGGCCGCTTCGGGGCCTACGAGCAGTACTTC. The complete variable domain, with remaining parts taken from reference TRBV14 and TRBJ2-7, reads EAGVTQFPSHSVIEKGQTVTLRCDPISGHDNLYWYRRVMGKEIKFLLHFVKESKQDESGMPNNRFLAERTGGTYSTLKVQPAELEDSGVYFCASSPLWTSGRFGAYEQYFGPGTRLTVT.

This chain links TRBV6-1 with TRBJ1-2; no firm D call. Germline V gene sequence: CDR1 MNHNS, CDR2 SASEGT. The CDR3 contains 14 residues. V lost 1 base to trimming and J lost 2 bases, with 8 bases between them. The CDR3 DNA follows: TGTGCCAGCAGTGAAGGAGACAAAAACTATGGCTACACCTTC. Residues: CASSEGDKNYGYTF.

The chain has TRBV9 and TRBJ1-2, with no clear D. The ends were cut back, 0 bases at V and 7 bases at J, with 13 bases in the middle. Germline assignment: CDR1 SGDLS and CDR2 YYNGEE. The CDR3 totals 14 residues. The CDR3 nucleotides are TGTGCCAGCAGCGTAGGCGAGGCGAAAGGTGGCTACACCTTC. This codes for CASSVGEAKGGYTF.

The chain employs TRBV7-8 and TRBJ1-2; the D gene is possibly TRBD1 (5 bases). Trimming removed 5 bases from V and 5 bases from J, with 18 bases in between. CDR1 is SGHVS and CDR2 is FQNEAQ in the germline V gene. CDR3 length: 15 amino acids. CDR3 in amino acids: CASSLDVGGLYGYTF. The CDR3 DNA reads TGTGCCAGCAGCCTCGATGTCGGGGGGTTGTATGGCTACACCTTC.

J is TRBJ2-5 and V is TRBV24-1, with 7 bases identical to TRBD2. There are 14 residues in the CDR3. Germline-derived CDR1 and CDR2 are KGHDR and SFDVKD. With V trimmed by 7 bases and J by 5 bases, 9 bases remained unmatched. CDR3 nucleotides: TGTGCCACCAGCGGCAGCGGGGTAATCGAGACCCAGTACTTC. This sequence encodes CATSGSGVIETQYF.

In nucleotides, the CDR3 is TGTGCCAGCAGCCGGGGGGGGCAGTCTAACTATGGCTACACCTTC. Its translation: CASSRGGQSNYGYTF. The chain links TRBV2 to TRBJ1-2, with a weak D call TRBD1 (6 bases). With 6 bases removed from V and 0 bases from J, the gap between germline ends came to 14 bases. The CDR3 extends over 15 amino acids. Germline CDR1 is SNHLY and CDR2 is FYNNEI.

This clone was seen only a few times. J is TRBJ1-2 and V is TRBV5-4; 8 bases are shared with TRBD1. The CDR3 spans 15 residues. The germline gives CDR1 SGHNT, CDR2 YYREEE (reference sequence). J gave up 7 bases and V 4 bases, and 12 bases lay outside the gene matches. In DNA, the CDR3 is TGTGCCAGCAGCGGGGGACAGGCTGATTCTATTGGCTACACCTTC. As protein: CASSGGQADSIGYTF.

The genes are TRBV13 and TRBJ2-1; TRBD2 agrees at 13 bases. Germline trimming cut 4 bases from V and 4 bases from J; bases unmatched to any gene: 13. Germline V gene sequence: CDR1 PRHDT, CDR2 FYEKMQ (reference sequence). CDR3 size: 19 residues. Here the CDR3 reads CASSSDRSQGLAGYNEQFF. The DNA of the CDR3 is TGTGCCAGCAGCTCGGACAGGAGTCAGGGACTAGCGGGATACAATGAGCAGTTCTTC.

This chain uses TRBV28 with TRBJ1-4, with D possibly matching TRBD1 (6 bases). CDR3 length: 16 amino acids. The V and J ends lost 5 bases and 4 bases respectively, with 17 bases between them. Germline V gives CDR1 MDHEN, CDR2 SYDVKM. In nucleotides, the CDR3 is TGTGCCAGCAGTCCCCTAAAACAGGGACATAATGAAAAACTGTTTTTT. Translated, it gives CASSPLKQGHNEKLFF. Supplemented by reference TRBV28 and TRBJ1-4, the full variable domain reads DVKVTQSSRYLVKRTGEKVFLECVQDMDHENMFWYRQDPGLGLRLIYFSYDVKMKEKGDIPEGYSVSREKKERFSLILESASTNQTSMYLCASSPLKQGHNEKLFFGSGTQLSVL.

The chain has TRBV28 and TRBJ2-1, with a possible D match to TRBD1 (5 bases). In germline, CDR1 is MDHEN, CDR2 SYDVKM. V was shortened by 6 bases and J by 0 bases, with 18 bases between the two germline ends. This CDR3 comprises 17 residues. The CDR3 DNA reads as TGTGCCAGCAGCAAAGGGGTGGCCATCCACTCCTACAATGAGCAGTTCTTC. The encoded protein is CASSKGVAIHSYNEQFF.

The rearrangement joins TRBV24-1 to TRBJ2-2, with 14 bases lining up with TRBD2. With 1 base clipped from V and 4 bases from J, the junction kept 7 bases outside the gene matches. The CDR3 covers 19 residues. The germline V gene has CDR1 KGHDR and CDR2 SFDVKD. The CDR3 DNA reads as TGTGCCACCAGTGATTTATGGGGACTAGCGGGAGAAGGCACCGGGGAGCTGTTTTTT. Its translation: CATSDLWGLAGEGTGELFF.

The V call is TRBV9, the J call TRBJ2-1, with 12 nucleotides matching TRBD1. The junction had 5 bases not matched to a gene; V was cut back by 0 bases and J by 7 bases. CDR3 size: 16 residues. Germline CDR1 and CDR2: SGDLS and YYNGEE. As DNA, the CDR3 is TGTGCCAGCAGCGTAGAGCCGGGACAGGGGGCGAATGAGCAGTTCTTC. It codes for CASSVEPGQGANEQFF.

The rearrangement uses TRBV5-1 and TRBJ1-2, with no clear D. V lost 3 bases to trimming and J lost 1 base, with 13 bases between them. CDR3 length: 15 residues. Germline assignment: CDR1 SGHRS and CDR2 YFSETQ. CDR3 loop: CASSSPGFGNYGYTF. Written as DNA, the CDR3 is TGCGCCAGCAGCTCCCCCGGGTTTGGTAACTATGGCTACACCTTC. Full variable domain (remainder filled in from reference TRBV5-1 and TRBJ1-2): KAGVTQTPRYLIKTRGQQVTLSCSPISGHRSVSWYQQTPGQGLQFLFEYFSETQRNKGNFPGRFSGRQFSNSRSEMNVSTLELGDSALYLCASSSPGFGNYGYTFGSGTRLTVV.

The chain employs TRBV2 and TRBJ2-7, with 8 nucleotides matching TRBD1. V lost 6 bases and J lost 2; bases outside the gene matches: 9. Germline V CDR1 and CDR2: SNHLY, FYNNEI. CDR3 length equals 15 residues. DNA of the CDR3: TGTGCCAGCAGCCCCTTAGGGACAGGCCCCTACGAGCAGTACTTC. Protein sequence: CASSPLGTGPYEQYF.

The chain couples TRBV12-2 to TRBJ1-1; the table's D call, TRBD1, has no DNA check behind it. TRBV12-2 is given as a pseudogene. CDR3 size: 15 residues. CDR3: CASRLGRARNTEAFF. Written as DNA, the CDR3 is TGTGCAAGTCGCTTAGGCAGGGCTAGAAACACTGAAGCTTTCTTT.

Concerning this clone: At one boundary the junction diverges from the germline segment, which might be a read error. The rearrangement uses TRBV19 and TRBJ1-5; tentative D call: TRBD1 (5 bases). Germline V CDR1 and CDR2: LNHDA, SQIVND (reference sequence). There are 14 residues in the CDR3. CDR3 loop: CASSSFRVNQPQLF. CDR3 bases: TGTGCCAGTAGTTCGTTCAGGGTCAATCAGCCCCAGCTTTTT.